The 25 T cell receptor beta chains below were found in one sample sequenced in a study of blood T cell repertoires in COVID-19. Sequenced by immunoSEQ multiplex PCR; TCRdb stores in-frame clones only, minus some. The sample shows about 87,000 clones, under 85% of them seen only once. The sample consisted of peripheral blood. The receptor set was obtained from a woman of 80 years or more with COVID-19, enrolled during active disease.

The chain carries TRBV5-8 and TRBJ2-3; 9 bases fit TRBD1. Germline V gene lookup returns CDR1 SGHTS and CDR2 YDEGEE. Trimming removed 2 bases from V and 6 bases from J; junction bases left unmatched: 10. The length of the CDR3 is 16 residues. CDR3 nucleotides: TGTGCCAGCAGCTTCGACAGGGGGGGAGTGACGGATACGCAGTATTTT. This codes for CASSFDRGGVTDTQYF.

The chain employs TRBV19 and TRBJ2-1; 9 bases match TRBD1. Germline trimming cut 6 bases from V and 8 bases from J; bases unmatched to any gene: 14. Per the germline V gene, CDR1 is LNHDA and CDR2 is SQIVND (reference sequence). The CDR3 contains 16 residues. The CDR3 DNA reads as TGTGCCAGTAGCGTACAGGGGGCCTCATGGGCCTATGAGCAGTTCTTC. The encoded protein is CASSVQGASWAYEQFF.

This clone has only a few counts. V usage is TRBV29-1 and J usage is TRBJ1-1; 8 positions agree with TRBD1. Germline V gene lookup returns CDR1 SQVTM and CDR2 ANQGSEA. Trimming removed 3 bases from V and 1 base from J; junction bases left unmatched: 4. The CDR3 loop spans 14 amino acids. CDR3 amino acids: CSVEQQGGNTEAFF. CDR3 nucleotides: TGCAGCGTTGAGCAACAGGGGGGGAACACTGAAGCTTTCTTT.

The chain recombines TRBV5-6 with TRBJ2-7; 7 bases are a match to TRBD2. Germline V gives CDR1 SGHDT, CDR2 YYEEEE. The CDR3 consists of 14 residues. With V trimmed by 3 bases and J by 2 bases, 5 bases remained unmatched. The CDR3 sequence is CASSYGTTTYEQYF. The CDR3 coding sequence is TGTGCCAGCAGCTACGGGACTACAACCTACGAGCAGTACTTC.

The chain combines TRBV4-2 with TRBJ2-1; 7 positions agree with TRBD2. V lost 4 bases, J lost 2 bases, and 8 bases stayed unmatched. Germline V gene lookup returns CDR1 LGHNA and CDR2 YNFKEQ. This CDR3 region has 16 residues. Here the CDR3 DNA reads TGTGCCAGCAGCCCCACAATCCGGGGGGCCTACAATGAGCAGTTCTTC. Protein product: CASSPTIRGAYNEQFF.

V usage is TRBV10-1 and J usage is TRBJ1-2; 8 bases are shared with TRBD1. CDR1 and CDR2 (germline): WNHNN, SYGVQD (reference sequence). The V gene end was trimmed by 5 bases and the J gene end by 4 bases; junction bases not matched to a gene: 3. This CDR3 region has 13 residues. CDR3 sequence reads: CASSRTGSYGYTF. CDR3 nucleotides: TGCGCCAGCAGTCGGACAGGGTCCTATGGCTACACCTTC.

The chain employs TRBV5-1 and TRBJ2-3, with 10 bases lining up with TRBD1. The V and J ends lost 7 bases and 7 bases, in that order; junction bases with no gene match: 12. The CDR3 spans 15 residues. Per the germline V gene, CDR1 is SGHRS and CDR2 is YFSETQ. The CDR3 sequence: CASGSWDRGENTQYF. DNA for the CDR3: TGCGCCAGCGGTTCCTGGGACAGGGGAGAAAATACGCAGTATTTT. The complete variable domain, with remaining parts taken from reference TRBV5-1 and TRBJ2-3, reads KAGVTQTPRYLIKTRGQQVTLSCSPISGHRSVSWYQQTPGQGLQFLFEYFSETQRNKGNFPGRFSGRQFSNSRSEMNVSTLELGDSALYLCASGSWDRGENTQYFGPGTRLTVL.

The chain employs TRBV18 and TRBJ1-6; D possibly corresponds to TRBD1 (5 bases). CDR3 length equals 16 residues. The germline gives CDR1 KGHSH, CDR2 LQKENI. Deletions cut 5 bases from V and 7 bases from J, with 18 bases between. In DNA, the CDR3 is TGTGCCAGCTCATCGTTGGAAAGACAGTTCAATTCACCCCTCCACTTT. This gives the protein CASSSLERQFNSPLHF. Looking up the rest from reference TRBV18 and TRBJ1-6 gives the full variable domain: NAGVMQNPRHLVRRRGQEARLRCSPMKGHSHVYWYRQLPEEGLKFMVYLQKENIIDESGMPKERFSAEFPKEGPSILRIQQVVRGDSAAYFCASSSLERQFNSPLHFGNGTRLTVT.

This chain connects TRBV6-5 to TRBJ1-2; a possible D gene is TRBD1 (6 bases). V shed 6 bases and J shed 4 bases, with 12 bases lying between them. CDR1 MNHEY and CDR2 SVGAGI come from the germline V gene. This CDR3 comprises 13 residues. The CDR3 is CASRRGQGYGYTF. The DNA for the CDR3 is TGTGCCAGCAGGCGGGGGCAGGGCTATGGCTACACCTTC.

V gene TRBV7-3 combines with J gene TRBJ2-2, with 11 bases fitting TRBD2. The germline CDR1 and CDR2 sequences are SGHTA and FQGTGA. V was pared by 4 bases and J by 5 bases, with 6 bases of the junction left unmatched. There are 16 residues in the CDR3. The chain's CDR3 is CASSSPTSGITGELFF. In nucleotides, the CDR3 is TGTGCCAGCAGCTCTCCGACTAGCGGGATTACCGGGGAGCTGTTTTTT.

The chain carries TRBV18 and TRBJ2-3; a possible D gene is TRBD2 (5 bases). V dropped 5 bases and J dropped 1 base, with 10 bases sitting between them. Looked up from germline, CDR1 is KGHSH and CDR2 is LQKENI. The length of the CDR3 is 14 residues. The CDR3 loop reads CASSADSGTDTQYF. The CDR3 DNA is TGTGCCAGCTCAGCCGATAGCGGCACAGATACGCAGTATTTT.

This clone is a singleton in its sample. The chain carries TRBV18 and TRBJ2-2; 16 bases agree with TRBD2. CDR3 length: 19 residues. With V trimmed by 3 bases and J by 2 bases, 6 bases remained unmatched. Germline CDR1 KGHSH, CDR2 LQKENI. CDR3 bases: TGTGCCAGCTCACCGCCGGGACTAGCGGGAGGGGCCAACACCGGGGAGCTGTTTTTT. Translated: CASSPPGLAGGANTGELFF.

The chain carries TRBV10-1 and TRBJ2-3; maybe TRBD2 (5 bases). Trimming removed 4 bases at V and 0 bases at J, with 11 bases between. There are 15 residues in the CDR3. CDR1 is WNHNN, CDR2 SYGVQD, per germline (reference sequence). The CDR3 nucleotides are TGCGCCAGCAGTGGTGGAGCGGTGAGCACAGATACGCAGTATTTT. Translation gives CASSGGAVSTDTQYF.

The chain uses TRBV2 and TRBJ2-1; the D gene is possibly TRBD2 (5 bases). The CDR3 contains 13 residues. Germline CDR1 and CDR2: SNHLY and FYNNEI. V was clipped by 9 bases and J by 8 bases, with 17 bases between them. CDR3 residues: CASRTGRSDEQFF. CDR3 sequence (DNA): TGTGCCAGTAGGACTGGGCGAAGCGATGAGCAGTTCTTC.

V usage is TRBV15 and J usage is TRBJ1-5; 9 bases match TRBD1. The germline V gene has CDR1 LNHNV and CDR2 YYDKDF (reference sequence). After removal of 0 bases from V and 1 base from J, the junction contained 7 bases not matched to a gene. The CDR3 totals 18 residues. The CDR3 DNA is TGTGCCACCAGCAGAGAAAGGGGACAGGGTGGCAGCAATCAGCCCCAGCATTTT. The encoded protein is CATSRERGQGGSNQPQHF. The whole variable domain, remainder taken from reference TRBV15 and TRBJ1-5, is DAMVIQNPRYQVTQFGKPVTLSCSQTLNHNVMYWYQQKSSQAPKLLFHYYDKDFNNEADTPDNFQSRRPNTSFCFLDIRSPGLGDTAMYLCATSRERGQGGSNQPQHFGDGTRLSIL.

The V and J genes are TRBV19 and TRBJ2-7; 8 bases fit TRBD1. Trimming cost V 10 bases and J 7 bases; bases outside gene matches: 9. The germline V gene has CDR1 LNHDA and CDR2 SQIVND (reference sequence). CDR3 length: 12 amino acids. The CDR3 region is CATGQVQGEQYF. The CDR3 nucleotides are TGTGCCACGGGACAGGTCCAAGGGGAGCAGTACTTC.

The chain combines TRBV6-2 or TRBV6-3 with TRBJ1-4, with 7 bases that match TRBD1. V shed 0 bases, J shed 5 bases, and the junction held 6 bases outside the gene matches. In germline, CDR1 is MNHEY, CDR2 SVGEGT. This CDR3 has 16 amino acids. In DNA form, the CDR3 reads TGTGCCAGCAGTTACTCCCGGGACAGTTCGAATGAAAAACTGTTTTTT. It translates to CASSYSRDSSNEKLFF.

CDR3 in DNA: TGTGCCAGCAGGCCCGGGACTAGTCGCTACGAGCAGTACTTC. Its translation is CASRPGTSRYEQYF. The rearrangement uses TRBV2 and TRBJ2-7; 8 positions agree with TRBD2. CDR1 and CDR2 from the germline V gene are SNHLY and FYNNEI. The CDR3 length is 14 residues. The V and J ends lost 6 bases and 3 bases, in that order; junction bases with no gene match: 7.

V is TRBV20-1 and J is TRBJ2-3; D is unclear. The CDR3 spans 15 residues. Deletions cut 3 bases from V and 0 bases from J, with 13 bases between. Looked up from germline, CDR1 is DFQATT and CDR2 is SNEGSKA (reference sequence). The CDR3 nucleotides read TGCAGTGCTAGTCCCCCTTTCAGTAGCACAGATACGCAGTATTTT. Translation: CSASPPFSSTDTQYF.

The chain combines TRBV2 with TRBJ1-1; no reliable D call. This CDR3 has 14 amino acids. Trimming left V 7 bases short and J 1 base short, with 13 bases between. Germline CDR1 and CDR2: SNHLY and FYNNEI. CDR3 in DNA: TGTGCCAGCACCTTTAGGCGGGGGAACACTGAAGCTTTCTTT. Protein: CASTFRRGNTEAFF. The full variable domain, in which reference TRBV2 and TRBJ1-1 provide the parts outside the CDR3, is EPEVTQTPSHQVTQMGQEVILRCVPISNHLYFYWYRQILGQKVEFLVSFYNNEISEKSEIFDDQFSVERPDGSNFTLKIRSTKLEDSAMYFCASTFRRGNTEAFFGQGTRLTVV.

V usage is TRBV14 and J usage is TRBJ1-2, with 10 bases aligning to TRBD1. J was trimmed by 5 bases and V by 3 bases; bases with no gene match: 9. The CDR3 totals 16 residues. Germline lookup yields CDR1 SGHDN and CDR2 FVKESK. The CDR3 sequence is CASSHLRGTGVYGYTF. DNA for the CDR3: TGTGCCAGCAGCCATCTCCGCGGGACAGGGGTTTATGGCTACACCTTC. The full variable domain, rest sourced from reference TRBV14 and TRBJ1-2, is EAGVTQFPSHSVIEKGQTVTLRCDPISGHDNLYWYRRVMGKEIKFLLHFVKESKQDESGMPNNRFLAERTGGTYSTLKVQPAELEDSGVYFCASSHLRGTGVYGYTFGSGTRLTVV.

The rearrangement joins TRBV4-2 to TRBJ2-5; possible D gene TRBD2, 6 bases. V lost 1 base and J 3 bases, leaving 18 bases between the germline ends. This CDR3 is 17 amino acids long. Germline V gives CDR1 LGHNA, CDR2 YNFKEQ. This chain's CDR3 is CASSQGVAGILEETQYF. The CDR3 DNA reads TGTGCCAGCAGCCAAGGAGTCGCGGGGATACTAGAAGAGACCCAGTACTTC.

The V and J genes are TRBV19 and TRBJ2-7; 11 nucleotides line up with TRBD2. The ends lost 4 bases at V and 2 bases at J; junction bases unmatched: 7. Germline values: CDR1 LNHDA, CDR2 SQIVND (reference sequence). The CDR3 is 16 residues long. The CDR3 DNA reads TGTGCCAGTAGTACAATGACTAGCGGGGCAGCCTACGAGCAGTACTTC. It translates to CASSTMTSGAAYEQYF.

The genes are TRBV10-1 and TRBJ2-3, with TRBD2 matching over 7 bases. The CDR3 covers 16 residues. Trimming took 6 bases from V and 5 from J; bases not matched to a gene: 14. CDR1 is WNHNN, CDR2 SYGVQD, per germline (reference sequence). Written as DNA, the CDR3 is TGCGCCAGCAGCTCCCCGGGAGGCAGGGATAGAGATACGCAGTATTTT. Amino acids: CASSSPGGRDRDTQYF.

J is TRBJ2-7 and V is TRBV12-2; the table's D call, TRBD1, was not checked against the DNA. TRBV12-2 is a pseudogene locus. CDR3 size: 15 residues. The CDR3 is CASRLGAWDSSEQYF. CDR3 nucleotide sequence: TGTGCAAGTCGCTTAGGGGCGTGGGACAGTAGCGAGCAGTACTTC.